One T cell receptor (beta chain) is described in this entry. The data stem from a study of CD8 T cells in Susac syndrome. Random hexamers primed reverse transcription of 0.5 to 1 ug RNA. It was immunoSEQ multiplex PCR that amplified TCR beta CDR3 across 54 Vbeta and 13 Jbeta. From the immunoSEQ multiplex PCR reads, TCRdb called clonotypes with MiXCR, one entry per CDR3 protein. The sample shows about 150,000 distinct CDR3 sequences, roughly 94% of them seen only once. The study sequenced TCR beta in blood CD8+ and CD4+ T cells. The multiple sclerosis control cohort comprised treatment-naive individuals presenting with stable or active relapsing-remitting disease. CDR3 length: 14 amino acids. The V gene end was trimmed by 5 bases and the J gene end by 4 bases; junction bases not matched to a gene: 6.

Sequencing was performed on CD8+ T cells from PBMCs. The receptor comes from a human donor with multiple sclerosis. The chain couples TRBV12-3 or TRBV12-4 to TRBJ1-2, with 8 bases identical to TRBD1. DNA for the CDR3: TGTGCCAGCAGTACCAGGGGGCGGCCCTATGGCTACACCTTC. This encodes CASSTRGRPYGYTF.